The 23 T cell receptor beta chains presented below share a single source sample, sequenced in a study of tumor-infiltrating lymphocytes in localized non-small cell lung cancer. Libraries were prepared by immunoSEQ multiplex PCR; TCRdb keeps only in-frame clonotypes and omits some of them. Found here are approximately 6,200 clones, 65% to 80% of them singletons; the top ten hold roughly an eighth. Sequencing was performed on lung tumor tissue. The receptors were gathered from a human donor with non-small cell lung cancer.

This rearrangement joins TRBV18 to TRBJ2-3; D gene unclear. There are 15 residues in the CDR3. Trimming removed 0 bases at V and 0 bases at J, with 7 bases between. In germline, CDR1 is KGHSH, CDR2 LQKENI. The CDR3: CASSPPIRSTDTQYF. Here the CDR3 DNA reads TGTGCCAGCTCACCACCGATAAGGAGCACAGATACGCAGTATTTT.

CDR3 DNA sequence: TGTGCCAGCAGCTTAAGGACAGGGAAAGACACTGAAGCTTTCTTT. It yields the protein CASSLRTGKDTEAFF. The chain employs TRBV11-3 and TRBJ1-1; TRBD1 agrees at 8 bases. J was trimmed by 3 bases and V by 2 bases; bases with no gene match: 5. This CDR3 spans 15 amino acids. The germline V gene encodes CDR1 SGHNT and CDR2 YENEEA. The full variable domain, its missing parts supplied by reference TRBV11-3 and TRBJ1-1, is EAGVVQSPRYKIIEKKQPVAFWCNPISGHNTLYWYLQNLGQGPELLIRYENEEAVDDSQLPKDRFSAERLKGVDSTLKIQPAELGDSAVYLCASSLRTGKDTEAFFGQGTRLTVV.

This clone was counted only a few times. The chain carries TRBV5-1 and TRBJ2-6; 11 bases fit TRBD2. Per the germline V gene, CDR1 is SGHRS and CDR2 is YFSETQ. The CDR3 loop spans 20 amino acids. J was trimmed by 0 bases and V by 4 bases; bases with no gene match: 12. The CDR3 sequence: CASSPSGRLAGFSGANVLTF. CDR3 coding DNA: TGCGCCAGCAGCCCATCGGGGAGACTAGCGGGATTCTCTGGGGCCAACGTCCTGACTTTC.

The chain combines TRBV18 with TRBJ1-2; D ambiguous. Germline V gives CDR1 KGHSH, CDR2 LQKENI. There are 14 residues in the CDR3. Trimming removed 3 bases from V and 1 base from J, with 9 bases in between. CDR3 sequence (DNA): TGTGCCAGCTCACCCACGGGCGGTAACTATGGCTACACCTTC. It encodes CASSPTGGNYGYTF. The complete variable domain, with remaining parts taken from reference TRBV18 and TRBJ1-2, reads NAGVMQNPRHLVRRRGQEARLRCSPMKGHSHVYWYRQLPEEGLKFMVYLQKENIIDESGMPKERFSAEFPKEGPSILRIQQVVRGDSAAYFCASSPTGGNYGYTFGSGTRLTVV.

The chain combines TRBV28 with TRBJ2-5; D may be TRBD1 or TRBD2 (6 bases each). Between the trimmed V and J ends, which lost 10 bases and 3 bases, there was a span of 18 bases. The CDR3 length is 14 residues. CDR1 and CDR2 from the germline V gene are MDHEN and SYDVKM. In DNA form, the CDR3 reads TGTGCCACGACGGAGGGGGGATTCAAAGAGACCCAGTACTTC. Translation gives CATTEGGFKETQYF.

The rearrangement joins TRBV7-8 to TRBJ1-2; tentatively, D is TRBD1 (6 bases). The germline V and J ends were trimmed by 4 bases and 0 bases, with 12 bases remaining between them. Germline CDR1 and CDR2: SGHVS and FQNEAQ. The CDR3 length is 15 residues. CDR3 region: CASSSWTVTNYGYTF. The CDR3 nucleotides read TGTGCCAGCAGCTCCTGGACAGTCACTAACTATGGCTACACCTTC.

This clone occurred a few times. The V and J genes are TRBV28 and TRBJ1-2; 7 bases agree with TRBD1. Per the germline V gene, CDR1 is MDHEN and CDR2 is SYDVKM. V trimming: 5 bases; J trimming: 12 bases; junction bases outside the gene matches: 9. The CDR3 runs 12 residues. For the CDR3, the DNA is TGTGCCAGCAGTGACCCACAGGGGCGGAACACCTTC. Protein: CASSDPQGRNTF.

The chain uses TRBV4-2 and TRBJ2-5; no definite D call. This CDR3 contains 15 residues. Germline-derived CDR1 and CDR2 are LGHNA and YNFKEQ. V lost 2 bases to trimming and J lost 3 bases, with 13 bases between them. In nucleotides, the CDR3 is TGTGCCAGCAGCCAAAACCAGATGAGAAAAGAGACCCAGTACTTC. This encodes CASSQNQMRKETQYF.

Only a few counts were recorded for this clone. V usage is TRBV2 and J usage is TRBJ2-3, with D possibly being TRBD2 (7 bases). V was pared by 7 bases and J by 4 bases, with 9 bases between. Germline CDR1 is SNHLY and CDR2 is FYNNEI. The CDR3 contains 12 residues. The CDR3 bases are TGTGCCAGCAAAGGGGGGGCAGATACGCAGTATTTT. Translation gives CASKGGADTQYF.

This clone was seen once. V gene TRBV6-1 combines with J gene TRBJ2-7, with 9 positions matching TRBD2. The CDR3 totals 13 residues. The V segment lost 6 bases and the J segment 7 bases; nucleotides outside the gene matches: 7. Germline CDR1 and CDR2: MNHNS and SASEGT. The CDR3: CASRLLAGREQYV. The CDR3 nucleotides read TGTGCCAGCAGACTCCTAGCGGGGCGAGAGCAGTACGTC.

Judged by abundance, this clone is large. The CDR3 reads CASSPDTGLTRPQHF. The CDR3, as DNA: TGCGCCAGCAGCCCGGACACCGGCCTTACGCGGCCCCAGCATTTT. The V and J genes are TRBV5-1 and TRBJ1-5, with a possible D match to TRBD1 (5 bases). V was pared by 4 bases and J by 9 bases, with 20 bases between. CDR1 is SGHRS, CDR2 YFSETQ, per germline. The length of the CDR3 is 15 residues.

V usage is TRBV27 and J usage is TRBJ2-7; 8 nucleotides agree with TRBD1. The V and J ends lost 5 bases and 0 bases, in that order; junction bases with no gene match: 6. CDR1 is MNHEY, CDR2 SMNVEV, per germline (reference sequence). This CDR3 region has 15 residues. CDR3 sequence (DNA): TGTGCCAGCAGTCGACCGACAGGGGCCTCCTACGAGCAGTACTTC. Protein: CASSRPTGASYEQYF.

This rearrangement joins TRBV2 to TRBJ1-2, with 8 bases aligning to TRBD1. The CDR3 has 13 residues. Germline assignment: CDR1 SNHLY and CDR2 FYNNEI. With V trimmed by 4 bases and J by 2 bases, 0 bases remained unmatched. The CDR3 bases are TGTGCCAGCAGTGGGACAGGGAACTATGGCTACACCTTC. Translation gives CASSGTGNYGYTF.

The V call is TRBV11-2, the J call TRBJ2-1, with 10 bases aligning to TRBD2. V gave up 5 bases and J gave up 3 bases; unmatched junction bases: 7. The CDR3 runs 16 residues. The germline gives CDR1 SGHAT, CDR2 FQNNGV. The CDR3 reads CASSERLAGIYNEQFF. CDR3 coding DNA: TGTGCCAGCAGCGAGCGACTAGCGGGTATCTACAATGAGCAGTTCTTC.

V is TRBV29-1 and J is TRBJ2-1; either TRBD1 or TRBD2 may supply D (6 bases each). The CDR3 contains 13 residues. Trimming took off 3 bases at V and 7 bases at J, with 13 bases between the two ends. CDR1 SQVTM and CDR2 ANQGSEA come from the germline V gene. As DNA, the CDR3 is TGCAGCGTTGATAGGGGGGCCCTAAATGAGCAGTTCTTC. Its translation is CSVDRGALNEQFF.

This clone has just a few counts. J is TRBJ2-7 and V is TRBV10-3; 9 bases agree with TRBD1. The CDR3 is 15 amino acids. CDR1 and CDR2 (germline): ENHRY, SYGVKD. After removal of 3 bases from V and 0 bases from J, the junction contained 3 bases not matched to a gene. The CDR3 coding sequence is TGTGCCATCAGTGAACTGACAGGGGGCTCCTACGAGCAGTACTTC. Protein: CAISELTGGSYEQYF.

In its sample, this clone was seen a few times. The rearrangement uses TRBV11-2 and TRBJ2-1; perhaps TRBD1 as D (5 bases). Germline V CDR1 and CDR2: SGHAT, FQNNGV. V lost 1 base to trimming and J lost 10 bases, with 14 bases between them. The CDR3 is made up of 14 amino acids. In DNA, the CDR3 is TGTGCCAGCAGCTTAGCACTGGGGCTGGGGGAGCAGTTCTTC. This codes for CASSLALGLGEQFF. Full variable domain (rest looked up from reference TRBV11-2 and TRBJ2-1): EAGVAQSPRYKIIEKRQSVAFWCNPISGHATLYWYQQILGQGPKLLIQFQNNGVVDDSQLPKDRFSAERLKGVDSTLKIQPAKLEDSAVYLCASSLALGLGEQFFGPGTRLTVL.

This clone was observed a handful of times. This rearrangement joins TRBV11-3 to TRBJ2-5; no clear D. The CDR3 covers 14 residues. The germline V gene has CDR1 SGHNT and CDR2 YENEEA. V was clipped by 5 bases and J by 2 bases, with 12 bases between them. This CDR3 reads CASSNDADQETQYF. CDR3 coding DNA: TGTGCCAGCAGCAACGACGCAGATCAAGAGACCCAGTACTTC.

The chain employs TRBV7-8 and TRBJ2-7; tentatively, D is TRBD1 (5 bases). V gave up 5 bases and J gave up 2 bases, with 10 bases separating them. CDR1 is SGHVS and CDR2 is FQNEAQ in the germline V gene. The CDR3 length is 13 residues. Written as DNA, the CDR3 is TGTGCCAGCAGCCTCCAAGGGGCCTACGAGCAGTACGTC. It yields the protein CASSLQGAYEQYV.

The J gene is TRBJ2-3, the V gene TRBV6-1; 10 nucleotides agree with TRBD1. Unmatched junction bases numbered 4, after V lost 5 bases and J lost 2 bases. CDR3 size: 15 residues. Germline CDR1 is MNHNS and CDR2 is SASEGT. The CDR3 region has the DNA TGTGCCAGCAGTCCCGGGACAGGGGCCACAGATACGCAGTATTTT. Protein sequence: CASSPGTGATDTQYF.

As regards this clone: The same CDR3 is also encoded by other DNA sequences in this sample. The chain uses TRBV6-5 and TRBJ1-1, with D possibly matching TRBD1 (6 bases). Trimming shortened V by 0 bases and J by 4 bases, and 6 bases separated the two germline ends. Looked up from germline, CDR1 is MNHEY and CDR2 is SVGAGI. CDR3 length equals 13 residues. The CDR3 bases are TGTGCCAGCAGTTACTCAGGGGGCACTGAAGCTTTCTTT. Translation: CASSYSGGTEAFF.

The chain recombines TRBV29-1 with TRBJ1-2; 8 bases are shared with TRBD1. CDR3 length equals 16 residues. The ends lost 4 bases at V and 8 bases at J; junction bases unmatched: 18. From germline, CDR1 is SQVTM and CDR2 ANQGSEA. The CDR3 reads CSVGGLGQGLFYGYTF. The CDR3 bases are TGCAGCGTTGGAGGCCTCGGACAGGGATTATTTTACGGCTACACCTTC. The full variable domain, its missing parts supplied by reference TRBV29-1 and TRBJ1-2, is SAVISQKPSRDICQRGTSLTIQCQVDSQVTMMFWYRQQPGQSLTLIATANQGSEATYESGFVIDKFPISRPNLTFSTLTVSNMSPEDSSIYLCSVGGLGQGLFYGYTFGSGTRLTVV.

The CDR3 DNA reads as TGTGCCAGCGGGCAAGAAGGGGCCGGGGGCTATGGCTACACCTTC. Its protein is CASGQEGAGGYGYTF. The rearrangement uses TRBV2 and TRBJ1-2; TRBD1 might be the D (5 bases). Germline CDR1 SNHLY, CDR2 FYNNEI. This CDR3 comprises 15 residues. The ends were cut back, 8 bases at V and 4 bases at J, with 20 bases in the middle.